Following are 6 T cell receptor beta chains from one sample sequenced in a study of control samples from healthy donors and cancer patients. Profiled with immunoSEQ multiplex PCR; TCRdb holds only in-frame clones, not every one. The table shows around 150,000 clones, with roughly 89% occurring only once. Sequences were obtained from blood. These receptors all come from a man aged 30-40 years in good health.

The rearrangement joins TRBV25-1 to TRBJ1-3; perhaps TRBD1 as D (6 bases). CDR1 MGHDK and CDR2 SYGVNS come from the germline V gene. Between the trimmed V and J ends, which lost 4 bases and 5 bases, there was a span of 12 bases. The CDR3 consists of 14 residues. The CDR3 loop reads CASSGQVKRNTIYF. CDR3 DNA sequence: TGTGCCAGCAGTGGACAGGTCAAGAGAAACACCATATATTTT.

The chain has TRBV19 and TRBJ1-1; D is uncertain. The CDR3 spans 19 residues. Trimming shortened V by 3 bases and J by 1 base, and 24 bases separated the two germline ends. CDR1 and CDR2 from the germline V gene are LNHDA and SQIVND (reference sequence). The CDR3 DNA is TGTGCCAGTAGTATCGCGGGCCCCGCCTCAATATCTTCGAACACTGAAGCTTTCTTT. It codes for CASSIAGPASISSNTEAFF.

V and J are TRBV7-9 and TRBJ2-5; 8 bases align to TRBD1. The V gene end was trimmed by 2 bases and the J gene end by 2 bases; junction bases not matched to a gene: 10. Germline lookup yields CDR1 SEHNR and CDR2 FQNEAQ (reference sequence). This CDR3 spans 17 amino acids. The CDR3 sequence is CASSLLKPDRAQETQYF. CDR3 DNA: TGTGCCAGCAGCTTACTTAAACCGGACAGGGCTCAAGAGACCCAGTACTTC.

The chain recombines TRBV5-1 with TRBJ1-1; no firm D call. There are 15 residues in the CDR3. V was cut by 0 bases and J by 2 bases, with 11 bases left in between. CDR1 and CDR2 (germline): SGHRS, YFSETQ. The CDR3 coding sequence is TGCGCCAGCAGCTTGGCCGTTGGAGGTAACACTGAAGCTTTCTTT. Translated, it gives CASSLAVGGNTEAFF.

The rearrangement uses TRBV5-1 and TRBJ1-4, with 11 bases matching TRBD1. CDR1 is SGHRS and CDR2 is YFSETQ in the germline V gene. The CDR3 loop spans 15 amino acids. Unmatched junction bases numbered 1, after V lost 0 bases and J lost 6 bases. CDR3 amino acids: CASSLGTGGDEKLFF. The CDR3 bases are TGCGCCAGCAGCTTGGGGACAGGGGGCGATGAAAAACTGTTTTTT.

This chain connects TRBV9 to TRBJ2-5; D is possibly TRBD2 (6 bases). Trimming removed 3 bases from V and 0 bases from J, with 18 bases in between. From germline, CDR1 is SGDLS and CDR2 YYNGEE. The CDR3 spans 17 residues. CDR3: CASSARGKTTNQETQYF. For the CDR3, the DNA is TGTGCCAGCAGCGCTCGGGGGAAGACAACAAACCAAGAGACCCAGTACTTC.